These 20 T cell receptor beta chains were sequenced from one sample in a study of OX40 agonist ivuxolimab in advanced cancers. The method was immunoSEQ multiplex PCR; TCRdb's version includes in-frame clones alone and lacks a portion of them. The sample lists roughly 82,000 clones, around 78% occurring once. The material was CD4+ or CD8+ T cells sorted from blood, obtained in a trial of the OX40 agonist ivuxolimab. All receptors come from an adult with an advanced solid tumor such as melanoma, head and neck, liver or kidney cancer.

J is TRBJ2-7 and V is TRBV27, with a tentative D call TRBD2 (5 bases). Trimming shortened V by 6 bases and J by 3 bases, and 18 bases separated the two germline ends. CDR3 length: 15 amino acids. The V gene's germline CDR1 is MNHEY and CDR2 SMNVEV (reference sequence). The CDR3 coding sequence is TGTGCCAGCAGCTCCCCAGGAGAGGGCCTCTACGAGCAGTACTTC. Protein product: CASSSPGEGLYEQYF.

This clone showed up just once. V and J are TRBV6-1 and TRBJ1-2; TRBD1 matches at 8 bases. CDR1 is MNHNS, CDR2 SASEGT, per germline. The junction had 6 bases not matched to a gene; V was cut back by 6 bases and J by 6 bases. The CDR3 consists of 13 residues. Here the CDR3 reads CASRAGGLDGYTF. In nucleotides, the CDR3 is TGTGCCAGCAGGGCAGGGGGCTTGGATGGCTACACCTTC.

DNA for the CDR3: TGTGCCAGCAGCTCACTGGACAGGGCCTATGGCTACACCTTC. Protein sequence: CASSSLDRAYGYTF. The rearrangement links TRBV11-2 to TRBJ1-2; 8 nucleotides line up with TRBD1. Germline CDR1 reads SGHAT; CDR2 reads FQNNGV. The CDR3 covers 14 residues. Trimming took 4 bases from V and 4 from J; bases not matched to a gene: 5.

The chain combines TRBV4-3 with TRBJ1-2, with TRBD1 matching over 7 bases. Trimming removed 1 base from V and 2 bases from J; junction bases left unmatched: 4. Germline V gene data show CDR1 as LGHNA and CDR2 as YSLEER. The CDR3 extends over 15 amino acids. CDR3 loop: CASSQGPGQNYGYTF. CDR3 bases: TGCGCCAGCAGCCAAGGACCGGGACAGAACTATGGCTACACCTTC.

The genes are TRBV12-5 and TRBJ2-5; D possibly corresponds to TRBD2 (7 bases). The CDR3 is made up of 14 amino acids. Trimming pared 5 bases from V and 7 bases from J, leaving 17 bases between. Looked up from germline, CDR1 is LGHNT and CDR2 is FRNRAP. Here the CDR3 reads CASGPGAWEGTQYF. The CDR3 nucleotides read TGTGCTAGTGGTCCGGGGGCGTGGGAGGGGACCCAGTACTTC.

This clone was recorded only once. This chain uses TRBV6-5 with TRBJ1-6; TRBD1 matches at 7 bases. The CDR3 covers 16 residues. V trimming: 0 bases; J trimming: 7 bases; junction bases outside the gene matches: 6. Germline V gene data show CDR1 as MNHEY and CDR2 as SVGAGI. The CDR3 DNA is TGTGCCAGCAGTTACTCAAAAAGACAGGGCAATTCACCCCTCCACTTT. Its translation: CASSYSKRQGNSPLHF.

The chain carries TRBV5-1 and TRBJ1-6, with a possible D match to TRBD1 (6 bases). Between the trimmed V and J ends, which lost 4 bases and 10 bases, there was a span of 21 bases. The germline V gene encodes CDR1 SGHRS and CDR2 YFSETQ. The CDR3 totals 16 residues. CDR3 DNA sequence: TGCGCCAGCAGCCGGGACACGGCGGCGGCGGGGTCACCCCTCCACTTT. Translated, it gives CASSRDTAAAGSPLHF.

The chain combines TRBV6-5 with TRBJ2-7; the match to TRBD2 covers 8 bases. Germline loops: CDR1 MNHEY, CDR2 SVGAGI. The CDR3 is made up of 14 amino acids. The J segment lost 3 bases and the V segment lost 5 bases, leaving 6 bases of the junction unmatched. The CDR3 region has the DNA TGTGCCAGCAGTGAGACTAGCGCGATCTACGAGCAGTACTTC. Protein: CASSETSAIYEQYF.

V usage is TRBV6-5 and J usage is TRBJ1-1; D is possibly TRBD1 (6 bases). The V end lost 7 bases, the J end lost 5 bases, and 20 bases lay between the germline ends. The germline CDR1 and CDR2 sequences are MNHEY and SVGAGI. The CDR3 consists of 15 residues. CDR3 nucleotides: TGTGCCAGCACCCCTCCCTCAAGGGGGAATACTGAAGCTTTCTTT. This encodes CASTPPSRGNTEAFF.

The gene calls are TRBV7-9 and TRBJ1-5, with TRBD1 matching over 11 bases. V trimming: 5 bases; J trimming: 6 bases; junction bases outside the gene matches: 6. Per germline, CDR1 SEHNR and CDR2 FQNEAQ (reference sequence). This CDR3 region has 15 residues. The CDR3 spells CASSPGQGDSQPQHF. CDR3 sequence (DNA): TGTGCCAGCAGCCCGGGACAGGGGGATAGTCAGCCCCAGCATTTT.

This clone was found a few times. CDR3 in DNA: TGCAGCGTCAAGGGGACGGAGATTAACACCGGGGAGCTGTTTTTT. Protein: CSVKGTEINTGELFF. The rearrangement uses TRBV29-1 and TRBJ2-2, with D possibly being TRBD1 or TRBD2 (5 bases each). Germline V gene data show CDR1 as SQVTM and CDR2 as ANQGSEA. The germline V and J ends were trimmed by 6 bases and 2 bases, with 16 bases remaining between them. This CDR3 comprises 15 residues.

This clone has just a few counts. The CDR3 nucleotides are TGTGCCAGCAGCTTAAGAATTGGGCGGGGGGCGGCGGAGACCCAGTACTTC. It yields the protein CASSLRIGRGAAETQYF. This chain joins TRBV7-2 and TRBJ2-5, with 8 bases aligning to TRBD2. The CDR3 consists of 17 residues. Unmatched junction bases numbered 13, after V lost 2 bases and J lost 5 bases. Germline values: CDR1 SGHTA, CDR2 FQGNSA.

The table lists this clone with a few counts. In DNA, the CDR3 is TGTGCCTGGGGCCAGGCCGGAAACGTAAGGGGGACCCAGTACTTC. It yields the protein CAWGQAGNVRGTQYF. The chain uses TRBV30 and TRBJ2-5; TRBD1 is a possible D gene (5 bases). Germline-derived CDR1 and CDR2 are GTSNPN and SVGIG (reference sequence). The CDR3 sequence is 15 residues long. Trimming cost V 5 bases and J 7 bases, with 23 bases left between them.

The chain is built from TRBV7-2 and TRBJ2-7, with 9 bases lining up with TRBD1. The germline V gene has CDR1 SGHTA and CDR2 FQGNSA. V gave up 5 bases and J gave up 5 bases; unmatched junction bases: 7. The CDR3 loop spans 14 amino acids. The CDR3 loop is CASSPGRQGDEQYF. CDR3 coding DNA: TGTGCCAGCAGCCCCGGCCGACAGGGGGACGAGCAGTACTTC.

This clone was observed once. The chain links TRBV30 to TRBJ1-2; D might be TRBD1 (5 bases). Germline CDR1 reads GTSNPN; CDR2 reads SVGIG (reference sequence). The CDR3 is made up of 15 amino acids. V dropped 0 bases and J dropped 4 bases, with 15 bases sitting between them. This chain's CDR3 is CAWSVQIGGVYGYTF. The CDR3 nucleotides are TGTGCCTGGAGTGTACAAATCGGGGGTGTCTATGGCTACACCTTC.

This clone was picked up one time. The J gene is TRBJ2-2, the V gene TRBV9; 7 bases map to TRBD1. V lost 1 base and J lost 5; bases outside the gene matches: 5. The CDR3 runs 15 residues. Germline V gene lookup returns CDR1 SGDLS and CDR2 YYNGEE. For the CDR3, the DNA is TGTGCCAGCAGCGTAAGGTCAGGGGGAACCGGGGAGCTGTTTTTT. Amino acid sequence: CASSVRSGGTGELFF.

This chain links TRBV7-2 with TRBJ1-6; no clear D gene. CDR1 SGHTA and CDR2 FQGNSA come from the germline V gene. CDR3 length: 15 amino acids. Between the trimmed V and J ends, which lost 5 bases and 7 bases, there was a span of 15 bases. As DNA, the CDR3 is TGTGCCAGCAGCGATACCGGGCACTACAATTCACCCCTCCACTTT. The encoded protein is CASSDTGHYNSPLHF. Full variable domain (outside the CDR3, taken from reference TRBV7-2 and TRBJ1-6): GAGVSQSPSNKVTEKGKDVELRCDPISGHTALYWYRQSLGQGLEFLIYFQGNSAPDKSGLPSDRFSAERTGGSVSTLTIQRTQQEDSAVYLCASSDTGHYNSPLHFGNGTRLTVT.

The chain is built from TRBV7-9 and TRBJ2-7; D unclear. Deletions cut 1 base from V and 0 bases from J, with 13 bases between. CDR1 and CDR2 from the germline V gene are SEHNR and FQNEAQ (reference sequence). CDR3 size: 16 residues. For the CDR3, the DNA is TGTGCCAGCAGCTTAGGACGAGGTATACTCTCCTACGAGCAGTACTTC. This translates into CASSLGRGILSYEQYF.

The chain links TRBV11-2 to TRBJ1-5, with unresolved D. Deletions cut 1 base from V and 0 bases from J, with 13 bases between. The CDR3 covers 17 residues. Germline V gives CDR1 SGHAT, CDR2 FQNNGV. This CDR3 reads CASSLGGGLYSNQPQHF. CDR3 in DNA: TGTGCCAGCAGCTTAGGAGGCGGACTGTATAGCAATCAGCCCCAGCATTTT.

V gene TRBV27 combines with J gene TRBJ1-5; D is perhaps TRBD1 (6 bases). Trimming cost V 8 bases and J 8 bases, with 19 bases left between them. There are 14 residues in the CDR3. The V gene's germline CDR1 is MNHEY and CDR2 SMNVEV (reference sequence). CDR3 DNA: TGTGCCAGCGCCGCCCAGGGGATTCGAGAGCCCCAGCATTTT. Amino acid sequence: CASAAQGIREPQHF.